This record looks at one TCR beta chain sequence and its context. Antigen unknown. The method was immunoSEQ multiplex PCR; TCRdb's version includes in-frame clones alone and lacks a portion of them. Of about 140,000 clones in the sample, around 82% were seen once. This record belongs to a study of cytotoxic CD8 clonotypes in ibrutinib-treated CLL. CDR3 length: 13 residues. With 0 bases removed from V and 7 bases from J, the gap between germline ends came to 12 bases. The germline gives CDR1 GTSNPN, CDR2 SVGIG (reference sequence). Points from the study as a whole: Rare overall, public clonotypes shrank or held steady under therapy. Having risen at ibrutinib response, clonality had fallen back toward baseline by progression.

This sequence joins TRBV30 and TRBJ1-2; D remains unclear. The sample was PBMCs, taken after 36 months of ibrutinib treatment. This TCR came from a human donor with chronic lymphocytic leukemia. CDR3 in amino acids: CAWSVHRQFGYTF. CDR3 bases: TGTGCCTGGAGTGTACATAGGCAGTTTGGCTACACCTTC.